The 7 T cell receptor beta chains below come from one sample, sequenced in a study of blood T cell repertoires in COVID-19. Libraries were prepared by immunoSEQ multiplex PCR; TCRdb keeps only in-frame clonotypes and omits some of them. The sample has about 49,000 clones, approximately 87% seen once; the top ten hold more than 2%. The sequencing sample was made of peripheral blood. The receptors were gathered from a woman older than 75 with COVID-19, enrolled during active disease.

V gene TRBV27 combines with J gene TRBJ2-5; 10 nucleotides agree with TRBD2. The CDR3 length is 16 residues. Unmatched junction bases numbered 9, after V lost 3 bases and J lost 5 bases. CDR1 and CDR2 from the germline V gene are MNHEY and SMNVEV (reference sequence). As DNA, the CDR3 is TGTGCCAGCAGTTTGATGTCTAGCGGGGGTGGGGAGACCCAGTACTTC. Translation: CASSLMSSGGGETQYF.

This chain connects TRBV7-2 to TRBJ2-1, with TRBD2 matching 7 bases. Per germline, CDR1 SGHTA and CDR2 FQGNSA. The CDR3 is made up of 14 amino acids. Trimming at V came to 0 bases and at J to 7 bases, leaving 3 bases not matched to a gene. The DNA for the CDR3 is TGTGCCAGCAGCTTAGCCGTTAGCGGGAATGAGCAGTTCTTC. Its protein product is CASSLAVSGNEQFF.

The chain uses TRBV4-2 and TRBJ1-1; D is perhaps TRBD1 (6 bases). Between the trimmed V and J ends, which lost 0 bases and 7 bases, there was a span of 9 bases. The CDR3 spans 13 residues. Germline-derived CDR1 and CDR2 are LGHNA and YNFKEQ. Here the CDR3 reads CASSQERGLEAFF. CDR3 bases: TGTGCCAGCAGCCAAGAGCGGGGGCTTGAAGCTTTCTTT.

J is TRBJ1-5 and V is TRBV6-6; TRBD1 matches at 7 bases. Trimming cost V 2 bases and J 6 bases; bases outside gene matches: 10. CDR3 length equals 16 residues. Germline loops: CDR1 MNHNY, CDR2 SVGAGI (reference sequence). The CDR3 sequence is CASSYDLAGGGQPQHF. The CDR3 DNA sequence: TGTGCCAGCAGTTACGACCTGGCAGGGGGTGGTCAGCCCCAGCATTTT.

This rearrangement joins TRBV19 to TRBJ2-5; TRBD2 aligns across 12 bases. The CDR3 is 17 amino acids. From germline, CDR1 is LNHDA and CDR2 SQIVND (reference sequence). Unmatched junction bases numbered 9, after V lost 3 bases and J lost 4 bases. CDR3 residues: CASSIRPTSGSGETQYF. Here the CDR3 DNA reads TGTGCCAGTAGTATCCGCCCGACTAGCGGGAGCGGAGAGACCCAGTACTTC.

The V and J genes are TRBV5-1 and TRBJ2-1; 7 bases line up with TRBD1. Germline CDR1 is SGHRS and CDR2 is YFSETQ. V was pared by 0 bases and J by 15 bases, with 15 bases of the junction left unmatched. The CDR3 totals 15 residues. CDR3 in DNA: TGCGCCAGCAGCTTGGGGACAGGAGCAAGTCGGAAGCCGTTCTTC. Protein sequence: CASSLGTGASRKPFF.

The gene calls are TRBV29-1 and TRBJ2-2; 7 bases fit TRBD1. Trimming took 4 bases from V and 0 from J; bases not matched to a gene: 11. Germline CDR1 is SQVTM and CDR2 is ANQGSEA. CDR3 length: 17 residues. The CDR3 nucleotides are TGCAGCGTTGGCCTGGTACAGGGGCCTGCGAACACCGGGGAGCTGTTTTTT. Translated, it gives CSVGLVQGPANTGELFF.